A single sample is the source of the 17 T cell receptor beta chains below, sequenced in a study of blood T cells in healthy people across ages. Sample-barcoded 5' priming and a J-beta primer mix drove a second PCR of about 7 to 12 cycles. TCRdb re-analysed the 5' RACE reads in MiXCR, keeping a single row per CDR3 protein. This table has approximately 770,000 distinct CDR3 sequences, roughly 60% appearing once. Sequenced sample: blood. These receptors all stem from a young man in good health.

The chain joins TRBV2 to TRBJ1-1; TRBD1 matches 10 bases. The V gene's germline CDR1 is SNHLY and CDR2 FYNNEI. The CDR3 spans 14 residues. Losses at the gene ends were 6 bases for V and 5 bases for J; bases not matched to a gene: 6. The CDR3 protein is CASSYDRGPTEAFF. The DNA for the CDR3 is TGTGCCAGCAGCTATGACAGGGGGCCAACTGAAGCTTTCTTT.

The chain has TRBV5-1 and TRBJ2-3; TRBD2 might be the D (6 bases). The CDR3 is made up of 15 amino acids. V lost 2 bases to trimming and J lost 0 bases, with 10 bases between them. Per germline, CDR1 SGHRS and CDR2 YFSETQ. The chain's CDR3 is CASSFDGTSTDTQYF. CDR3 DNA: TGCGCCAGCAGCTTCGACGGGACTAGCACAGATACGCAGTATTTT.

CDR3 coding DNA: TGTGCCAGCAGCGTAGCTGAGCGGGCCGTCTCCTACGAGCAGTACTTC. Translating gives CASSVAERAVSYEQYF. The rearrangement links TRBV9 to TRBJ2-7; D possibly corresponds to TRBD2 (6 bases). CDR1 is SGDLS, CDR2 YYNGEE, per germline. V was shortened by 0 bases and J by 0 bases, with 13 bases between the two germline ends. This CDR3 is built from 16 residues. The whole variable domain, filled in from reference TRBV9 and TRBJ2-7, reads DSGVTQTPKHLITATGQRVTLRCSPRSGDLSVYWYQQSLDQGLQFLIQYYNGEERAKGNILERFSAQQFPDLHSELNLSSLELGDSALYFCASSVAERAVSYEQYFGPGTRLTVT.

This clonotype is a singleton in its sample. The chain links TRBV4-1 to TRBJ2-7; TRBD1 matches at 7 bases. The DNA end is more similar to TRBJ2-5, so the J call may be wrong. Germline lookup yields CDR1 MGHRA and CDR2 YSYEKL. There are 14 residues in the CDR3. Written as DNA, the CDR3 is TGCGCCAGCAGCCAGTGGACAGGCGGGGAGACCCAGTACTTC. Residues: CASSQWTGGETQYF.

V is TRBV6-5 and J is TRBJ1-2, with D possibly TRBD1 on 5 matching bases. Germline V lookup: CDR1 MNHEY, CDR2 SVGAGI. The CDR3 length is 14 residues. The V end was cut by 6 bases, the J end by 0 bases, with 11 bases between. CDR3 sequence: CASSRDVANYGYTF. The CDR3 DNA sequence: TGTGCCAGCAGCAGGGACGTAGCTAACTATGGCTACACCTTC.

This clonotype was counted between two and nine times. The genes are TRBV27 and TRBJ2-7; D is unclear. This CDR3 is 11 amino acids long. V shed 7 bases and J shed 4 bases, with 8 bases lying between them. CDR1 and CDR2 from the germline V gene are MNHEY and SMNVEV (reference sequence). CDR3 nucleotide sequence: TGTGCCAGCATCGGTGCATACGAGCAGTACTTC. Translating gives CASIGAYEQYF.

The J gene is TRBJ2-3, the V gene TRBV7-9, with D maybe TRBD1 (5 bases). This CDR3 has 17 amino acids. From germline, CDR1 is SEHNR and CDR2 FQNEAQ (reference sequence). Deletions cut 6 bases from V and 3 bases from J, with 22 bases between. The CDR3 spells CASSQSTRQSLTDTQYF. The CDR3 DNA reads as TGTGCCAGCAGTCAGTCTACTCGACAGAGCTTAACAGATACGCAGTATTTT.

V usage is TRBV20-1 and J usage is TRBJ1-2; D is undetermined. Trimming removed 5 bases from V and 5 bases from J, with 9 bases in between. The CDR3 consists of 11 residues. Germline CDR1 DFQATT, CDR2 SNEGSKA (reference sequence). As DNA, the CDR3 is TGCAGTGCTCCCGCCTCTTATGGCTACACCTTC. This gives the protein CSAPASYGYTF.

The V and J genes are TRBV7-9 and TRBJ2-5, with 13 bases lining up with TRBD2. Germline loops: CDR1 SEHNR, CDR2 FQNEAQ (reference sequence). V was clipped by 3 bases and J by 10 bases; unmatched bases: 8. The CDR3 loop spans 15 amino acids. CDR3 in DNA: TGTGCCAGCAGCTTGGGGACTAGCGGGAAAGGGGACCAGTACTTC. Amino acids: CASSLGTSGKGDQYF.

The rearrangement links TRBV2 to TRBJ2-7; D assignment may be TRBD1 or TRBD2 (5 bases each). The J call could be wrong; TRBJ2-5 is a better fit for the DNA end. The germline gives CDR1 SNHLY, CDR2 FYNNEI. CDR3 length: 17 residues. The CDR3 loop is CASSEALPGRVLETQYF. The CDR3 bases are TGTGCCAGCAGTGAAGCGCTACCGGGGCGGGTGTTAGAGACCCAGTACTTC.

The chain couples TRBV28 to TRBJ1-5, with a weak D call TRBD1 (5 bases). V lost 7 bases, J lost 4 bases, and 14 bases lay in between. This CDR3 is 14 amino acids long. Germline V gives CDR1 MDHEN, CDR2 SYDVKM. Here the CDR3 reads CASIQGGLNQPQHF. DNA for the CDR3: TGTGCCAGCATCCAGGGAGGTTTAAATCAGCCCCAGCATTTT.

The rearrangement uses TRBV20-1 and TRBJ2-2; no clear D gene. Deletions cut 0 bases from V and 5 bases from J, with 13 bases between. CDR3 length: 15 amino acids. From germline, CDR1 is DFQATT and CDR2 SNEGSKA (reference sequence). For the CDR3, the DNA is TGCAGTGCTAGAGATTATCGGGTAACGACCGGGGAGCTGTTTTTT. Translated, it gives CSARDYRVTTGELFF.

This chain uses TRBV6-1 with TRBJ1-2; no clear D gene. This CDR3 comprises 11 residues. CDR1 is MNHNS and CDR2 is SASEGT in the germline V gene. Trimming left V 7 bases short and J 1 base short, with 4 bases between. The CDR3 region is CASMVNYGYTF. The CDR3 nucleotides are TGTGCCAGCATGGTTAACTATGGCTACACCTTC.

This clonotype appeared a single time. The rearrangement joins TRBV20-1 to TRBJ2-4; 9 nucleotides match TRBD1. Germline V gene sequence: CDR1 DFQATT, CDR2 SNEGSKA (reference sequence). With V trimmed by 6 bases and J by 1 base, 7 bases remained unmatched. The CDR3 consists of 15 residues. The CDR3: CSAAQDRGAKNIQYF. The CDR3 DNA is TGCAGTGCCGCGCAGGACAGGGGCGCCAAAAACATTCAGTACTTC.

V and J are TRBV7-2 and TRBJ2-7; 7 nucleotides match TRBD1. The germline V gene encodes CDR1 SGHTA and CDR2 FQGNSA. The CDR3 loop spans 14 amino acids. Trimming at V came to 5 bases and at J to 2 bases, leaving 6 bases not matched to a gene. CDR3 in amino acids: CASSRDRAAYEQYF. In DNA, the CDR3 is TGTGCCAGCAGCCGAGACAGGGCGGCCTACGAGCAGTACTTC.

This clonotype was detected once. V and J are TRBV18 and TRBJ2-6; unclear D gene. The CDR3 spans 17 residues. Germline CDR1 is KGHSH and CDR2 is LQKENI. V was trimmed by 5 bases and J by 0 bases, leaving 14 bases between them. The CDR3 reads CASSSKDGSSGANVLTF. The CDR3 bases are TGTGCCAGCTCATCTAAGGACGGTAGCTCTGGGGCCAACGTCCTGACTTTC.

This chain joins TRBV6-2 or TRBV6-3 and TRBJ2-1; a weak D match, TRBD2 (6 bases). Germline lookup yields CDR1 MNHEY and CDR2 SVGEGT. The CDR3 length is 12 residues. With 5 bases removed from V and 6 bases from J, the gap between germline ends came to 8 bases. DNA of the CDR3: TGTGCCAGCAGTCGACTAGTCAATGAGCAGTTCTTC. This sequence encodes CASSRLVNEQFF.